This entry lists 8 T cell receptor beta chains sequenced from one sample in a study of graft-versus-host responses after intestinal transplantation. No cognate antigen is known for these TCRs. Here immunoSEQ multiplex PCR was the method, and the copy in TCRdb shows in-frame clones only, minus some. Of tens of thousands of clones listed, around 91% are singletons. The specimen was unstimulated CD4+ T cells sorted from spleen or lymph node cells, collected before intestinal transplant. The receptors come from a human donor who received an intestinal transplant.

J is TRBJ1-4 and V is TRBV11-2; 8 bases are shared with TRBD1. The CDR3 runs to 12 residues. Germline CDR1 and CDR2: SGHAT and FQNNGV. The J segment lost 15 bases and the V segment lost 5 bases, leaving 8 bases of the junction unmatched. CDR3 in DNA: TGTGCCAGCAGCCTCGACAGGGGACTTGTGTTTTTT. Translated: CASSLDRGLVFF.

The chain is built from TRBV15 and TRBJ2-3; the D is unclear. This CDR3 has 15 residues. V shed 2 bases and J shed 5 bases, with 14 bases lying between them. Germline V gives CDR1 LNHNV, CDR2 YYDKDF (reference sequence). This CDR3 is CATSRNRDEEDTQYF. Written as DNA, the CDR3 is TGTGCCACCAGCAGAAATCGAGACGAGGAAGATACGCAGTATTTT.

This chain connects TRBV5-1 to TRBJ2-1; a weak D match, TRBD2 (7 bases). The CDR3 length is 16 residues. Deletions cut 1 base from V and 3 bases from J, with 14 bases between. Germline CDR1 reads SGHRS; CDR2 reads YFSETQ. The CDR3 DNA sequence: TGCGCCAGCAGCTTGTCTTCGGGGGGCGACTACAATGAGCAGTTCTTC. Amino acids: CASSLSSGGDYNEQFF.

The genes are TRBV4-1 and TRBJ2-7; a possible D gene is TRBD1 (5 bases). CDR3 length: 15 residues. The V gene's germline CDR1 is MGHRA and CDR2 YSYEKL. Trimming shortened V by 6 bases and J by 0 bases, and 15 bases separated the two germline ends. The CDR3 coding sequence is TGCGCCAGCAGTTCCGGACAAGGAAGCTCCTACGAGCAGTACTTC. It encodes CASSSGQGSSYEQYF.

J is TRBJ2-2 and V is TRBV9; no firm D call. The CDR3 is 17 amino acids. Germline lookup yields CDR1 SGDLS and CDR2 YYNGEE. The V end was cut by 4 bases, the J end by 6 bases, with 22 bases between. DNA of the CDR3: TGTGCCAGCAGCCCGAGGTCGTCCTTTGGTCTAGCCGGGGAGCTGTTTTTT. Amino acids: CASSPRSSFGLAGELFF.

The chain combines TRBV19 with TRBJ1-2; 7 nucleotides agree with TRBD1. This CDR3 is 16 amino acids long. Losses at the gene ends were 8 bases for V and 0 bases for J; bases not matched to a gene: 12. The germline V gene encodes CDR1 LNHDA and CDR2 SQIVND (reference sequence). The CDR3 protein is CASGDDRDGANYGYTF. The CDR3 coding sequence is TGTGCCAGTGGAGATGACAGGGATGGCGCTAACTATGGCTACACCTTC.

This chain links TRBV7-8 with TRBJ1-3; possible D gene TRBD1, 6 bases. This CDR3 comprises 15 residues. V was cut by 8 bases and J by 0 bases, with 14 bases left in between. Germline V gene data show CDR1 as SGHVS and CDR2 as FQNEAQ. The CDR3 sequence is CASRDGGASGNTIYF. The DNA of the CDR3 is TGTGCCAGCCGCGACGGGGGGGCCTCTGGAAACACCATATATTTT. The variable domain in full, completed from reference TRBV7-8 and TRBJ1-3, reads GAGVSQSPRYKVAKRGQDVALRCDPISGHVSLFWYQQALGQGPEFLTYFQNEAQLDKSGLPSDRFFAERPEGSVSTLKIQRTQQEDSAVYLCASRDGGASGNTIYFGEGSWLTVV.

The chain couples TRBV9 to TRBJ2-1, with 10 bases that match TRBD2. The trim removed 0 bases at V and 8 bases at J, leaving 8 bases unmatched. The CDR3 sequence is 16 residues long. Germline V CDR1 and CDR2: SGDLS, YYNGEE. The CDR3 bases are TGTGCCAGCAGCGTAGGTGCTAGCGGGGGCCCGTATGAGCAGTTCTTC. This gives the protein CASSVGASGGPYEQFF. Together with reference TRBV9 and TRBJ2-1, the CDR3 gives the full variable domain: DSGVTQTPKHLITATGQRVTLRCSPRSGDLSVYWYQQSLDQGLQFLIQYYNGEERAKGNILERFSAQQFPDLHSELNLSSLELGDSALYFCASSVGASGGPYEQFFGPGTRLTVL.